Listed below are T cell receptor beta chains from one sample, sequenced in a study of T-cell memory formation after mild COVID-19. One entry per CDR3 protein results from TCRdb running MiXCR on the 5' RACE reads. The sample lists hundreds of thousands of distinct CDR3 sequences; approximately 19% were seen once. Sequencing was carried out using PBMCs or a T cell subset sorted from them (not recorded which). The receptor source for this set is a man between 18 and 35 years old who had mild COVID-19 (a few samples of this study predate the infection). Cell type and time point are not known. CDR3s include the opening cysteine and the closing phenylalanine or tryptophan. The order of the fields is J gene, V gene, CDR3 protein.

j_call: TRBJ1-2
v_call: TRBV9
cdr3_aa: CASSVARDGFGVYGYTF

j_call: TRBJ1-4
v_call: TRBV4-1
cdr3_aa: CASSQWGREKLFF

j_call: TRBJ2-5
v_call: TRBV7-9
cdr3_aa: CASSPGETVGTQYF

j_call: TRBJ2-7
v_call: TRBV5-1
cdr3_aa: CASSEGTAYEQYF

j_call: TRBJ2-1
v_call: TRBV12-3/TRBV12-4
cdr3_aa: CATRDRYNEQFF

j_call: TRBJ1-1
v_call: TRBV2
cdr3_aa: CASSEGLGTEAFF

j_call: TRBJ1-6
v_call: TRBV7-6
cdr3_aa: CASSSSTGGSPLHF

j_call: TRBJ2-3
v_call: TRBV7-2
cdr3_aa: CASREWRGGTDTQYF

j_call: TRBJ2-2
v_call: TRBV5-5
cdr3_aa: CASRTGQGSGELFF

j_call: TRBJ1-1
v_call: TRBV7-9
cdr3_aa: CASSPLDRYTEAFF

j_call: TRBJ2-2
v_call: TRBV7-9
cdr3_aa: CASSSRARDTGELFF

j_call: TRBJ2-6
v_call: TRBV5-1
cdr3_aa: CASSPFAPGANVLTF

j_call: TRBJ1-2
v_call: TRBV12-3/TRBV12-4
cdr3_aa: CASTLMGTGGYTF

j_call: TRBJ2-6
v_call: TRBV7-9
cdr3_aa: CASSLAVAGVGANVLTF

j_call: TRBJ2-2
v_call: TRBV4-3
cdr3_aa: CASSQADRGYRELFF

j_call: TRBJ1-2
v_call: TRBV9
cdr3_aa: CASSGNNYGYTF

j_call: TRBJ1-2
v_call: TRBV7-2
cdr3_aa: CASSPPGGRGYTF

j_call: TRBJ2-1
v_call: TRBV7-9
cdr3_aa: CASSPRLQVGTNEQFF

j_call: TRBJ2-3
v_call: TRBV4-1
cdr3_aa: CASSQGDRQRDTQYF

j_call: TRBJ2-1
v_call: TRBV18
cdr3_aa: CASSRPTPPSNEQFF

j_call: TRBJ2-4
v_call: TRBV7-9
cdr3_aa: CASSLGRTDKNIQYF

j_call: TRBJ2-2
v_call: TRBV20-1
cdr3_aa: CSARDPGAGAHTGELFF

j_call: TRBJ1-4
v_call: TRBV5-1
cdr3_aa: CASSLAVGEEEKLFF

j_call: TRBJ2-1
v_call: TRBV13
cdr3_aa: CASSIDNFNEQFF

j_call: TRBJ2-3
v_call: TRBV4-3
cdr3_aa: CASSQGTGDPDTQYF

j_call: TRBJ2-1
v_call: TRBV3-1
cdr3_aa: CASSAVLAGGTESSYNEQFF

j_call: TRBJ2-7
v_call: TRBV20-1
cdr3_aa: CSASGTHAPEQYF

j_call: TRBJ1-4
v_call: TRBV6-1
cdr3_aa: CASSPDRETGKLFF

j_call: TRBJ1-5
v_call: TRBV10-3
cdr3_aa: CAISEDRVGQPQHF

j_call: TRBJ2-2
v_call: TRBV5-1
cdr3_aa: CASSKATSGAEGTGELFF

j_call: TRBJ2-3
v_call: TRBV12-3/TRBV12-4
cdr3_aa: CASSQDYNTDTQYF

j_call: TRBJ2-3
v_call: TRBV4-2
cdr3_aa: CASRTIGVPGTDTQYF

j_call: TRBJ2-2
v_call: TRBV10-3
cdr3_aa: CAISEAGELFF

j_call: TRBJ2-3
v_call: TRBV9
cdr3_aa: CASARDHSTDTQYF

j_call: TRBJ2-3
v_call: TRBV6-6
cdr3_aa: CASSYPATGGPTDTQYF

j_call: TRBJ2-7
v_call: TRBV6-5
cdr3_aa: CASSTLPRAIPYEQYF

j_call: TRBJ2-1
v_call: TRBV6-5
cdr3_aa: CASKRGIYAYNEQFF

j_call: TRBJ2-1
v_call: TRBV6-5
cdr3_aa: CASSYWAGGPYNEQFF

j_call: TRBJ2-3
v_call: TRBV6-2/TRBV6-3
cdr3_aa: CASRPDPGSTDTQYF

j_call: TRBJ2-7
v_call: TRBV20-1
cdr3_aa: CSATHLTNTYEQYF

j_call: TRBJ1-4
v_call: TRBV7-8
cdr3_aa: CASSYQGGNEKLFF

j_call: TRBJ2-5
v_call: TRBV20-1
cdr3_aa: CSAPERGQETQYF

j_call: TRBJ2-5
v_call: TRBV20-1
cdr3_aa: CSAAPGTVQETQYF

j_call: TRBJ2-5
v_call: TRBV7-6
cdr3_aa: CASSPLGPPAETQYF

j_call: TRBJ2-2
v_call: TRBV7-9
cdr3_aa: CAATRGAVRTGELFF

j_call: TRBJ2-3
v_call: TRBV4-1
cdr3_aa: CASSRVGGGAFPDTQYF

j_call: TRBJ2-1
v_call: TRBV9
cdr3_aa: CASSVWRGRPVAEQFF

j_call: TRBJ2-7
v_call: TRBV3-1
cdr3_aa: CASSPRQGSINEQYF

j_call: TRBJ2-5
v_call: TRBV2
cdr3_aa: CASSENSVQETQYF

j_call: TRBJ2-5
v_call: TRBV20-1
cdr3_aa: CSASPRLRETQYF

j_call: TRBJ1-2
v_call: TRBV4-1
cdr3_aa: CASSQETIPRGYTF

j_call: TRBJ2-3
v_call: TRBV29-1
cdr3_aa: CSVAAAGLADTQYF

j_call: TRBJ1-1
v_call: TRBV7-2
cdr3_aa: CASSLRRDTEAFF

j_call: TRBJ2-3
v_call: TRBV7-9
cdr3_aa: CASSSTGTVFLDTQYF

j_call: TRBJ1-1
v_call: TRBV5-1
cdr3_aa: CASTGTGGLNTEAFF

j_call: TRBJ2-7
v_call: TRBV19
cdr3_aa: CASSIAAIDYEQYF

j_call: TRBJ2-1
v_call: TRBV6-2/TRBV6-3
cdr3_aa: CAIMGQGLYNEQFF

j_call: TRBJ2-3
v_call: TRBV6-1
cdr3_aa: CASSGSGDTDTQYF